This T cell receptor (beta chain) was profiled in a study of cytomegalovirus exposure and HLA in healthy donors. Notes on the study in general: Per published accounts, TCR beta sequences correctly predicted the HLA-A and HLA-B alleles of most subjects. Association of a missense DCLRE1C variant with TCR beta V- and J-gene trimming was reported in a later analysis. In vitro data verified three CMV-associated chains as specific for CMV antigens.

Concerning this clone: The antigen remains unidentified.

Germline lookup yields CDR1 MDHEN and CDR2 SYDVKM. The CDR3 covers 15 residues. V lost 6 bases and J lost 1, with 15 bases in between. A multiplex PCR was run with 60 Vbeta primers and 13 Jbeta primers. Authors' methods: Later analysis identified approximately 80 million unique TCR beta chains, roughly 11 million shared. Profiling relied on immunoSEQ multiplex PCR, and the TCRdb table lists in-frame clones only, not all of them. The V and J calls and clone size are taken from that table; D and trimming were inferred from the DNA. The sample yields 30,000 to 35,000 clones, roughly 67% seen once. Specimen: PBMCs. V and J are TRBV28 and TRBJ1-2; perhaps TRBD1 as D (6 bases). The TCR sequence derives from a man aged 35 to 55 in good health and CMV-seropositive. The DNA of the CDR3 is TGTGCCAGCAGACAAACCCACAGGGATAACTATGGCTACACCTTC. This sequence encodes CASRQTHRDNYGYTF.